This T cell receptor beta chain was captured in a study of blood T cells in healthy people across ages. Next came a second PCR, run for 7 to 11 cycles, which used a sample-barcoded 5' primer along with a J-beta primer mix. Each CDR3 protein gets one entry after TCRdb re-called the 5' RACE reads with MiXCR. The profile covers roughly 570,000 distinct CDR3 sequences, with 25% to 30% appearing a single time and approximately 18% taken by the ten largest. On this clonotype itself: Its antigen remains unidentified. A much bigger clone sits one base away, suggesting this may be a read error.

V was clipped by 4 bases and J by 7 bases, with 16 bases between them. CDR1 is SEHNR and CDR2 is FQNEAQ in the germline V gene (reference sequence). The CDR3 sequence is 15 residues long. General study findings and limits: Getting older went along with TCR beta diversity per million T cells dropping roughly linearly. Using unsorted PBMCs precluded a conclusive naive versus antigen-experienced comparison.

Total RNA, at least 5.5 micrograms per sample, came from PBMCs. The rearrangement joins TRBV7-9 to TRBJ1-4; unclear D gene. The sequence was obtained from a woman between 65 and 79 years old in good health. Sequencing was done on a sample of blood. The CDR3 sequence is CASSSRGVLFEKLFF. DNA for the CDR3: TGTGCCAGCAGCTCCCGGGGAGTCCTATTTGAAAAACTGTTTTTT.